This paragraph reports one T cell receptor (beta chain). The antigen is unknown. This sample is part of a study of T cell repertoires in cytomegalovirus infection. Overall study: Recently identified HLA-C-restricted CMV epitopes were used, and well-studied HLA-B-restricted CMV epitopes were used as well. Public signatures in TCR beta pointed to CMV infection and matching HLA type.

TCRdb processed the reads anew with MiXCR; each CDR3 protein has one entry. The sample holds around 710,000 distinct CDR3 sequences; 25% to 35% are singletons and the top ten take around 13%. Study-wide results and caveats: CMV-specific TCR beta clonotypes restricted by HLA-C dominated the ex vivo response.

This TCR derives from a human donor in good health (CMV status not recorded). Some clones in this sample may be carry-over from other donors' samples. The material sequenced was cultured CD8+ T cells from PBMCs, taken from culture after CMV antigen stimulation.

CDR3 sequence: CASSITGEGQFF. CDR3 nucleotides: TGTGCCAGCAGTATCACCGGTGAGGGTCAGTTCTTC. The chain uses TRBV7-3 and TRBJ2-1, with a weak D call TRBD2 (5 bases). The V and J ends lost 6 bases and 13 bases respectively, with 16 bases between them. The CDR3 contains 12 residues. The germline V gene encodes CDR1 SGHTA and CDR2 FQGTGA. The whole variable domain, filled in from reference TRBV7-3 and TRBJ2-1, reads GAGVSQTPSNKVTEKGKYVELRCDPISGHTALYWYRQSLGQGPEFLIYFQGTGAADDSGLPNDRFFAVRPEGSVSTLKIQRTERGDSAVYLCASSITGEGQFFGPGTRLTVL.